Included here is one T cell receptor (beta chain) sequence, with context. Its antigen is unidentified. The sample originates from a study of chemoradiotherapy in HPV16-positive cancers. Repeated repertoire sampling spanned the course of chemoradiotherapy. The method was immunoSEQ multiplex PCR; TCRdb's version includes in-frame clones alone and lacks a portion of them. The sample shows 5,900 or so clones, roughly 80% of them seen only once. Study outcomes and limitations: During treatment, candidate HPV-specific clones and E7-related motifs expanded in tumor.

The sequence derives from a human donor with HPV-associated anogenital cancer. The sample here was tumor tissue, taken from a patient who underwent chemoradiotherapy.

In DNA form, the CDR3 reads TGTGCCAGCAGTTTACCTGGGGCCACTGAAGCTTTCTTT. As protein: CASSLPGATEAFF. The chain couples TRBV28 to TRBJ1-1, with D possibly being TRBD1 (5 bases). In germline, CDR1 is MDHEN, CDR2 SYDVKM. This CDR3 has 13 residues. V lost 2 bases to trimming and J lost 4 bases, with 8 bases between them.